The clone carrying this T cell receptor (beta chain) was seen once. The antigen is not known. Following culture for about ten days, CD4+ T cells were isolated. Two doses of either BNT162b2 or mRNA-1273 were given to each participant. V dropped 2 bases and J dropped 3 bases, with 12 bases sitting between them. Looked up from germline, CDR1 is GTSNPN and CDR2 is SVGIG (reference sequence). This CDR3 has 14 amino acids. Some clones are missing from TCRdb's copy, which holds only in-frame ones; the method was immunoSEQ multiplex PCR. The data hold roughly 30,000 clones, with roughly 81% observed a single time. The source of the sample is a study of vaccination effects on CD4 cells after COVID-19.

Sequencing was performed on CD4+ T cells from PBMCs cultured without peptide, taken after COVID-19 vaccination. The receptor was derived from a human donor who received a COVID-19 vaccine. The J gene is TRBJ2-3, the V gene TRBV30; D may correspond to TRBD1 or TRBD2 (5 bases each). CDR3 sequence reads: CAWSKGRRTDTQYF. The CDR3 DNA is TGTGCCTGGAGTAAGGGACGCCGGACAGATACGCAGTATTTT.